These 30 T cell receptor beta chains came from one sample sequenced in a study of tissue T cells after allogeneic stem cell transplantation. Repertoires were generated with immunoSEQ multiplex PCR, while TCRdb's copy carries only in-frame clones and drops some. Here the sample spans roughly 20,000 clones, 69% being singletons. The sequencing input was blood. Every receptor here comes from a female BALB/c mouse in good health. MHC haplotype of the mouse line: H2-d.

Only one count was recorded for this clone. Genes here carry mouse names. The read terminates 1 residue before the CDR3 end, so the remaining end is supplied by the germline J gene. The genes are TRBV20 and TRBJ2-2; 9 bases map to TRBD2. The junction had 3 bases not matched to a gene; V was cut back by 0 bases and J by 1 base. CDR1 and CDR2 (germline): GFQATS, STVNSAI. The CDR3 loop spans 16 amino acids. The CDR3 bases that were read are TGTGGTGCTAGGGAAGACTGGGGGAAAAACACCGGGCAGCTCTAC. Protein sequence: CGAREDWGKNTGQLY. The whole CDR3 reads CGAREDWGKNTGQLYF.

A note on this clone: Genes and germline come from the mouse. The CDR3: CASSQAGVGEQYF. Incomplete CDR3 DNA: TGTGCCAGCAGCCAAGCGGGTGTCGGAGAACAGTAC. This sequence joins TRBV5 and TRBJ2-7; the D is unclear. The read ends 1 residue shy of where the CDR3 ends; the end is completed using the germline J gene. This CDR3 has 13 residues. The V end was cut by 1 base, the J end by 7 bases, with 11 bases between. Looked up from germline, CDR1 is LGHNA and CDR2 is YNLKQL (reference sequence).

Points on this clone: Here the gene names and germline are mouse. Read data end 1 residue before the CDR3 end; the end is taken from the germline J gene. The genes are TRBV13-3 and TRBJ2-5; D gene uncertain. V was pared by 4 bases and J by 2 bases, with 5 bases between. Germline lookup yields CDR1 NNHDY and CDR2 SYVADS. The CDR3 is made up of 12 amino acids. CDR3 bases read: TGTGCCAGCAGTTCCATCCAAGACACCCAGTAC. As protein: CASSSIQDTQY. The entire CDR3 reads CASSSIQDTQYF. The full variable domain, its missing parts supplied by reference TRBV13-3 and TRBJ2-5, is EAAVTQSPRSKVAVTGGKVTLSCHQTNNHDYMYWYRQDTGHGLRLIHYSYVADSTEKGDIPDGYKASRPSQENFSLILELASLSQTAVYFCASSSIQDTQYFGPGTRLLVL.

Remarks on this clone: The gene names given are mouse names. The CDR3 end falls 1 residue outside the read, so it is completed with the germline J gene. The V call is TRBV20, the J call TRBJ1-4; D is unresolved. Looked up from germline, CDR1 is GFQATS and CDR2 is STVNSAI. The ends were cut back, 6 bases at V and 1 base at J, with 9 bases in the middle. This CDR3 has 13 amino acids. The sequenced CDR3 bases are TGTGGTGCCCTGGGGTATTCCAACGAAAGATTATTT. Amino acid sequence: CGALGYSNERLF. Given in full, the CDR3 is CGALGYSNERLFF.

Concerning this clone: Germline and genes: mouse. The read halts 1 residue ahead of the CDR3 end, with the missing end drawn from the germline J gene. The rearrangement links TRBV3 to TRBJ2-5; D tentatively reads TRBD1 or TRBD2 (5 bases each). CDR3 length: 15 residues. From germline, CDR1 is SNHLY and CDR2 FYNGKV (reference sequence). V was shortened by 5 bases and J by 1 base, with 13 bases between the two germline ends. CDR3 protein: CASSHPGRDQDTQYF. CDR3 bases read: TGTGCCAGCAGCCACCCGGGACGGGACCAAGACACCCAGTAC. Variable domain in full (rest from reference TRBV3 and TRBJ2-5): GPKVLQIPSHQIIDMGQMVTLNCDPVSNHLYFYWYKQILGQQMEFLVNFYNGKVMEKSKLFKDQFSVERPDGSYFTLKIQPTALEDSAVYFCASSHPGRDQDTQYFGPGTRLLVL.

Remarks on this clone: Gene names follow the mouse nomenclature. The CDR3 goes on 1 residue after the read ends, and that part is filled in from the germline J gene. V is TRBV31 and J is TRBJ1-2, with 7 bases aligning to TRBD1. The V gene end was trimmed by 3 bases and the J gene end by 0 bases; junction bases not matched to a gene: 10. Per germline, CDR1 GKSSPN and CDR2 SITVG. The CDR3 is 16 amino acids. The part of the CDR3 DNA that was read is TGTGCCTGGAGCCGACGACAGGGTCTTGCAAACTCCGACTACACC. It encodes CAWSRRQGLANSDYT. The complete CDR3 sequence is CAWSRRQGLANSDYTF.

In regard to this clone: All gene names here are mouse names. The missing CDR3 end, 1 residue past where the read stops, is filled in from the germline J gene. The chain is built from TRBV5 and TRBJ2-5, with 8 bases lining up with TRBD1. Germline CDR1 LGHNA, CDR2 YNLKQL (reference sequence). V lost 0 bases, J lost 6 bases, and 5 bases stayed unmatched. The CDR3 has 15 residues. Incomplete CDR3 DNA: TGTGCCAGCAGCCAAGATCGAGACAGGGGTGACACCCAGTAC. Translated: CASSQDRDRGDTQY. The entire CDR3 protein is CASSQDRDRGDTQYF.

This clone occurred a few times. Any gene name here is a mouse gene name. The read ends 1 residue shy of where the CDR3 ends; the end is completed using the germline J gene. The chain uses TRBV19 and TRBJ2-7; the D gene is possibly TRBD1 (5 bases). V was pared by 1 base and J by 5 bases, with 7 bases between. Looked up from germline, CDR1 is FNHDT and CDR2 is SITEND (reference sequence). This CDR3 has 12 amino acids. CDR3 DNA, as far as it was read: TGTGCCAGCAGTATACGCAGGGATGAACAGTAC. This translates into CASSIRRDEQY. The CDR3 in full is CASSIRRDEQYF.

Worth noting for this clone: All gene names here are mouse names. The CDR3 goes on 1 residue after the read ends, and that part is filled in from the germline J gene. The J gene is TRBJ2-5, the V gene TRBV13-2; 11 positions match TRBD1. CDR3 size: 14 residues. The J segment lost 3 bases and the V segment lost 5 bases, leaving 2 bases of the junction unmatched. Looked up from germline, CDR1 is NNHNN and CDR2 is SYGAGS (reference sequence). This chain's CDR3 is CASGDRGRQDTQYF. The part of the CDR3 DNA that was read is TGTGCCAGCGGGGACAGGGGGCGGCAAGACACCCAGTAC.

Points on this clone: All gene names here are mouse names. This CDR3 is CTCSAALGGYAEQFF. The sequenced part of the CDR3 DNA is TGCACCTGCAGTGCCGCACTGGGGGGGTATGCTGAGCAGTTC. This rearrangement joins TRBV1 to TRBJ2-1; 10 nucleotides match TRBD2. The read is 1 residue too short to cover the CDR3 end, so that end is filled in from the germline J gene. Unmatched junction bases numbered 3, after V lost 3 bases and J lost 4 bases. This CDR3 comprises 15 residues. The germline CDR1 and CDR2 sequences are NSQYPW and LRSPGD (reference sequence).

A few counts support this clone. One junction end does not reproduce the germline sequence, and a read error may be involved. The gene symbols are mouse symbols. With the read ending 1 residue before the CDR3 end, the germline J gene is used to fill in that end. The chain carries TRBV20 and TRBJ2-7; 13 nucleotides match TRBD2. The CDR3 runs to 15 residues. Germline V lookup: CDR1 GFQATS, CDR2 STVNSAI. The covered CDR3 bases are TGTGGTGCTCGGGACTGGGGGGGAAGCTCCTATGAACAGTAC. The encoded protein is CGARDWGGSSYEQY. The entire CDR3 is CGARDWGGSSYEQYF.

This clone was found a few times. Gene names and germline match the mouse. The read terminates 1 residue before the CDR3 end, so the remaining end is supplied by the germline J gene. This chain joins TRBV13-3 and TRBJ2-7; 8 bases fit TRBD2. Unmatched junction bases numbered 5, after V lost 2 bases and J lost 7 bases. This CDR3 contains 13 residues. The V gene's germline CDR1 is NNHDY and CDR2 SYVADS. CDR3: CASSDPGGKEQYF. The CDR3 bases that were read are TGTGCCAGCAGTGACCCTGGGGGGAAGGAACAGTAC.

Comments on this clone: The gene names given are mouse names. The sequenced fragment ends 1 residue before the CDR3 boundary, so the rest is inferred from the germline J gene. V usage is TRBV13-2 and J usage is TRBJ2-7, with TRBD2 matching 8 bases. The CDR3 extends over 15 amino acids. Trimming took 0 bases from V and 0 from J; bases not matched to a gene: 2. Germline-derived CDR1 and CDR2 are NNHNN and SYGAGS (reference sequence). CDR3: CASGDALGVSYEQYF. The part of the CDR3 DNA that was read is TGTGCCAGCGGTGATGCACTGGGGGTCTCCTATGAACAGTAC.

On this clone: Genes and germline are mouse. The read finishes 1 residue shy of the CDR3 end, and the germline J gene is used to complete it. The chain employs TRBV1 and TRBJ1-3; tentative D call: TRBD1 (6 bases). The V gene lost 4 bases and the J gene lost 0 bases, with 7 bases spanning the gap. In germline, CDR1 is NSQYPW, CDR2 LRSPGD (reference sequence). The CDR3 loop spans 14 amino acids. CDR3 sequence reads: CTCSGDNSGNTLYF. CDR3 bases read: TGCACCTGCAGTGGGGACAATTCTGGAAATACGCTCTAT.

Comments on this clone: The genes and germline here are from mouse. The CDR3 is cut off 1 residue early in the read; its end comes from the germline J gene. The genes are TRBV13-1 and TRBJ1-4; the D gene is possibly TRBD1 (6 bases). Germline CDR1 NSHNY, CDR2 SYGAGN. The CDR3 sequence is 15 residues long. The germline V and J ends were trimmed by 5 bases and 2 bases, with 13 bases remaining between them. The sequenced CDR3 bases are TGTGCCAGCAGCCCTACGGGACAATCCAACGAAAGATTATTT. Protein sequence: CASSPTGQSNERLF. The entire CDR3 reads CASSPTGQSNERLFF.

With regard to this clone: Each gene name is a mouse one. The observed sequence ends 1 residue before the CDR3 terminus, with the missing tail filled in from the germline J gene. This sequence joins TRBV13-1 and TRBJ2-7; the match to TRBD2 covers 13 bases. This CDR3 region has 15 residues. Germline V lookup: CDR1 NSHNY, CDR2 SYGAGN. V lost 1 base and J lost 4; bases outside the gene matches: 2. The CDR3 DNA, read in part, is TGTGCCAGCAGTGATCCGGGACTGGGGGGGTATGAACAGTAC. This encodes CASSDPGLGGYEQY. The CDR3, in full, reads CASSDPGLGGYEQYF.

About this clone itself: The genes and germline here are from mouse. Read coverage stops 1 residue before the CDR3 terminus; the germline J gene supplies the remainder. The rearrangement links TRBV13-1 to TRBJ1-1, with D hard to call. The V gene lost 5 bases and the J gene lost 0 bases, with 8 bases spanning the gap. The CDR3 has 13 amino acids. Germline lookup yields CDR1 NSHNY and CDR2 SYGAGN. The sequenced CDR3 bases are TGTGCCAGCAGGAGACAAGCAAACACAGAAGTCTTC. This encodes CASRRQANTEVF. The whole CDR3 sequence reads CASRRQANTEVFF.

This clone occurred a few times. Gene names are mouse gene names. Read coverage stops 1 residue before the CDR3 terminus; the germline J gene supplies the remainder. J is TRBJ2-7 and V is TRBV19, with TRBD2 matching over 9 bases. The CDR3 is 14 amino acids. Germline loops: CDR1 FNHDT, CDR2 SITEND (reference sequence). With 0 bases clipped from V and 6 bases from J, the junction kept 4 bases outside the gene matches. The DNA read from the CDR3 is TGTGCCAGCAGTATAGACTGGGGGGTTGGTGAACAGTAC. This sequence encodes CASSIDWGVGEQY. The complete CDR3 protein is CASSIDWGVGEQYF. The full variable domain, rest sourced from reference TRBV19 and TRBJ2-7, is GGIITQTPKFLIGQEGQKLTLKCQQNFNHDTMYWYRQDSGKGLRLIYYSITENDLQKGDLSEGYDASREKKSSFSLTVTSAQKNEMAVFLCASSIDWGVGEQYFGPGTRLTVL.

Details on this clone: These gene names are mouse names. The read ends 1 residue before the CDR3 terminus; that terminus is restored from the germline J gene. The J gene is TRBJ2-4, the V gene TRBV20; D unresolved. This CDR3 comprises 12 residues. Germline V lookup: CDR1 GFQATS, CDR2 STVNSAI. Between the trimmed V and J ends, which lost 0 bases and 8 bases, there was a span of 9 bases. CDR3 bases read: TGTGGTGCTAGGGATCGAGGATTCACCTTGTAC. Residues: CGARDRGFTLY. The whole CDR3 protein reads CGARDRGFTLYF.

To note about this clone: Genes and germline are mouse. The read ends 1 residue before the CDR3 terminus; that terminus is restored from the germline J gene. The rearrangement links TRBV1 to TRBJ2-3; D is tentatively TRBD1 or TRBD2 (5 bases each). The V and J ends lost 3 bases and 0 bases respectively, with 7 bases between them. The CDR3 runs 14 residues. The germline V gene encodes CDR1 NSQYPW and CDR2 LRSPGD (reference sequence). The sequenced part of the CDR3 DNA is TGCACCTGCAGTGCTCGGGACAGTGCAGAAACGCTGTAT. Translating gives CTCSARDSAETLY. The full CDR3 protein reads CTCSARDSAETLYF.

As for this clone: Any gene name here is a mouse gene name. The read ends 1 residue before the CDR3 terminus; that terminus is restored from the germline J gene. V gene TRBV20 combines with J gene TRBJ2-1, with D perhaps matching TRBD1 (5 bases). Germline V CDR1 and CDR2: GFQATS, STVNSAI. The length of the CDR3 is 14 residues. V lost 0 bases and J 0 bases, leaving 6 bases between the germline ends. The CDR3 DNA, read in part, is TGTGGTGCTAGGGAGGACATTAACTATGCTGAGCAGTTC. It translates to CGAREDINYAEQF. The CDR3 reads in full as CGAREDINYAEQFF.

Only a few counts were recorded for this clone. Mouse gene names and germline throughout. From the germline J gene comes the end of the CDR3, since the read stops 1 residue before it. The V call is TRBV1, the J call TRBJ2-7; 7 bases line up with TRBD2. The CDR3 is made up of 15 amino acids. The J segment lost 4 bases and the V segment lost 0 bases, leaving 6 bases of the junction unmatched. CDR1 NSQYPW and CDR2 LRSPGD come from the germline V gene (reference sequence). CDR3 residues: CTCSADHWGIYEQYF. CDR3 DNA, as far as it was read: TGCACCTGCAGTGCAGATCACTGGGGAATATATGAACAGTAC.

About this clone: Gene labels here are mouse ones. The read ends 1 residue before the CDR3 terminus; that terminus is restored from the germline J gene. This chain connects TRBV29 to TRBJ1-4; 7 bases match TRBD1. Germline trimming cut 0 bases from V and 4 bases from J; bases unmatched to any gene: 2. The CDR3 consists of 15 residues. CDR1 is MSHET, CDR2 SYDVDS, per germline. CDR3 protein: CASSLSGQNNERLFF. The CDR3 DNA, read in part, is TGTGCTAGCAGTTTATCGGGACAGAACAACGAAAGATTATTT.

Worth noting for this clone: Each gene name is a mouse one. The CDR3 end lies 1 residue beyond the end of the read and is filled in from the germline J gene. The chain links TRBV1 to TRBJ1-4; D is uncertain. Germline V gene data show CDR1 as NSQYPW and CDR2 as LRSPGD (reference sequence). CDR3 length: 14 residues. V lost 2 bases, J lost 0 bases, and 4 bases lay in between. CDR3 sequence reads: CTCSARISNERLFF. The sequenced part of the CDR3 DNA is TGCACCTGCAGTGCAAGAATTTCCAACGAAAGATTATTT.

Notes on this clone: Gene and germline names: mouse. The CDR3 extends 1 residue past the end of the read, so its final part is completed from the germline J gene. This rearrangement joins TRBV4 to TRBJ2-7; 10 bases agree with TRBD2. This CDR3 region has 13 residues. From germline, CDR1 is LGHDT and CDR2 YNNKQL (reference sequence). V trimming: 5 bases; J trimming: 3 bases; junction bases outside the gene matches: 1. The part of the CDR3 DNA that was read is TGTGCCAGCAGCAGGACTGGGGGCTATGAACAGTAC. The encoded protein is CASSRTGGYEQY. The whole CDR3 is CASSRTGGYEQYF.

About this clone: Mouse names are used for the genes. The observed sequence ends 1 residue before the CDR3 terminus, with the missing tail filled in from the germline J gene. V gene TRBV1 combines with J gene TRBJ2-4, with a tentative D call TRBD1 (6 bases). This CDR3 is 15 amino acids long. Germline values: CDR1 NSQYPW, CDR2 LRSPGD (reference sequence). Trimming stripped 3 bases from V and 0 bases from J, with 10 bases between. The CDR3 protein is CTCSAGTSSQNTLYF. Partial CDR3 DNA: TGCACCTGCAGTGCCGGGACATCTAGTCAAAACACCTTGTAC.

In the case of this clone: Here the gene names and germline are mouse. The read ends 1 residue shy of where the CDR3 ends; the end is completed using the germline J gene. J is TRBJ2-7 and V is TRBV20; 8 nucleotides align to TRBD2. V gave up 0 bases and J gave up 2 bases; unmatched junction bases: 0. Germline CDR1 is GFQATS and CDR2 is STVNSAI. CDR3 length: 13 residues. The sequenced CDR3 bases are TGTGGTGCTAGGGACTGGGGGGCCTATGAACAGTAC. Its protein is CGARDWGAYEQY. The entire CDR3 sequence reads CGARDWGAYEQYF.

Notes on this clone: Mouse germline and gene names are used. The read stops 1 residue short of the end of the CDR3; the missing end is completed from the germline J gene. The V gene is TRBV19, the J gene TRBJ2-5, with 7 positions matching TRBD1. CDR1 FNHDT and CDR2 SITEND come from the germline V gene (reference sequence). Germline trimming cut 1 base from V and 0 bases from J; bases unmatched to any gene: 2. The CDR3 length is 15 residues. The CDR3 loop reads CASSITGVNQDTQYF. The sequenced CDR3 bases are TGTGCCAGCAGTATAACAGGGGTCAACCAAGACACCCAGTAC.

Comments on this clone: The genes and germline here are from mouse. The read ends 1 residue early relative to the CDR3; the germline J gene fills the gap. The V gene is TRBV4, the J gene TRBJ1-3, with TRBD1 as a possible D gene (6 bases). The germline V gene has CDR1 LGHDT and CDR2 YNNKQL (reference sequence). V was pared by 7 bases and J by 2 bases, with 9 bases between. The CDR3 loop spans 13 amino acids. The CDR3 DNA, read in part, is TGTGCCAGCAAGTACAGGGCTGGAAATACGCTCTAT. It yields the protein CASKYRAGNTLY. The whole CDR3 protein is CASKYRAGNTLYF.

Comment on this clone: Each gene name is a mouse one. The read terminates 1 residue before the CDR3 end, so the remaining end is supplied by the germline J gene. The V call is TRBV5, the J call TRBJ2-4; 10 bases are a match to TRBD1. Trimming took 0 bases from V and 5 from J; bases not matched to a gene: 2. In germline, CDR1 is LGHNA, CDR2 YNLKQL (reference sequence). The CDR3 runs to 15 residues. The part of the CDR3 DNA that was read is TGTGCCAGCAGCCAAGAAGACAGGGGGCCAAACACCTTGTAC. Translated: CASSQEDRGPNTLY. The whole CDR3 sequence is CASSQEDRGPNTLYF.